This T cell receptor beta chain derives from a study of human T cells and chemical hapten exposure. The study, taken as a whole, reports: The study found that DPC sensitization did not change TCRs above 1 in 1000 frequency.

Details on this clonotype: What it binds is not known.

Germline values: CDR1 ENHRY, CDR2 SYGVKD. V lost 6 bases, J lost 4 bases, and 2 bases stayed unmatched. The CDR3 is 13 residues long. Time point meaning: patch test 1, 2 weeks after DPC sensitization. Described treatment: therapeutic diphenylcyclopropenone sensitization with weekly scalp DPC. TCRdb reprocessed the RACE reads with MiXCR, giving one entry per CDR3 protein. This table holds a few hundred thousand distinct CDR3 sequences, approximately 4.4% found once. Specimen: whole blood, collected in connection with sensitization to the hapten diphenylcyclopropenone (DPC). The chain recombines TRBV10-3 with TRBJ1-5; 8 nucleotides align to TRBD1. The receptor's source is a woman between 45 and 60 years old with alopecia areata. Some clones in this sample may be carry-over from other donors' samples. CDR3 protein: CAIRQGANQPQHF. The CDR3 DNA follows: TGTGCCATCAGGCAGGGGGCAAATCAGCCCCAGCATTTT.